The 18 T cell receptor beta chains below were found in one sample sequenced in a study of control samples from healthy donors and cancer patients. Measured with immunoSEQ multiplex PCR; TCRdb has only the in-frame clones, and not every one. The sample contains approximately 160,000 clones, 90% to 95% of which appear only once. Material for sequencing was blood. The receptors originated from a woman under 30 in good health.

The rearrangement joins TRBV12-3 or TRBV12-4 to TRBJ2-1; unclear D gene. This CDR3 has 11 amino acids. V shed 6 bases and J shed 9 bases, with 9 bases lying between them. This CDR3 reads CASSLKAEQFF. The CDR3 DNA sequence: TGTGCCAGCAGCCTTAAGGCTGAGCAGTTCTTC.

The CDR3 DNA reads TGCAGTGCTAGTCGCGGCTCTGGGGCCAACGTCCTGACTTTC. Its translation is CSASRGSGANVLTF. V is TRBV20-1 and J is TRBJ2-6; D is uncertain. Germline V CDR1 and CDR2: DFQATT, SNEGSKA (reference sequence). The CDR3 is 14 residues long. V was pared by 3 bases and J by 0 bases, with 6 bases between.

Worth noting for this clone: In the same sample, other DNA sequences code for this CDR3. The genes are TRBV20-1 and TRBJ1-1; 11 bases fit TRBD1. In germline, CDR1 is DFQATT, CDR2 SNEGSKA (reference sequence). CDR3 length equals 11 residues. The V gene end was trimmed by 5 bases and the J gene end by 7 bases; junction bases not matched to a gene: 0. CDR3 sequence: CSAGTGGEAFF. The CDR3 coding sequence is TGCAGTGCTGGGACAGGGGGTGAAGCTTTCTTT.

The count of this clone is one. The rearrangement joins TRBV29-1 to TRBJ1-2; the match to TRBD1 covers 8 bases. The CDR3 consists of 13 residues. CDR1 is SQVTM, CDR2 ANQGSEA, per germline. V lost 4 bases and J lost 0; bases outside the gene matches: 1. The CDR3 reads CSVADRANYGYTF. As DNA, the CDR3 is TGCAGCGTTGCGGACAGGGCTAACTATGGCTACACCTTC.

The chain joins TRBV6-6 to TRBJ1-4, with no clear D. The V and J ends lost 0 bases and 3 bases respectively, with 8 bases between them. The germline CDR1 and CDR2 sequences are MNHNY and SVGAGI (reference sequence). The CDR3 consists of 15 residues. The CDR3 sequence: CASSYSGIANEKLFF. CDR3 DNA sequence: TGTGCCAGCAGTTACTCAGGGATAGCTAATGAAAAACTGTTTTTT.

The chain combines TRBV19 with TRBJ1-3; no reliable D call. V gave up 7 bases and J gave up 0 bases, with 13 bases separating them. The CDR3 sequence is 15 residues long. CDR1 LNHDA and CDR2 SQIVND come from the germline V gene (reference sequence). The CDR3 sequence: CASNDPTNSGNTIYF. DNA for the CDR3: TGTGCCAGTAATGATCCAACGAACTCTGGAAACACCATATATTTT.

The CDR3 DNA reads TGCAGTGCTAGGGGGAACACTGAAGCTTTCTTT. This encodes CSARGNTEAFF. The chain carries TRBV20-1 and TRBJ1-1; D call uncertain. CDR3 size: 11 residues. V was clipped by 3 bases and J by 1 base, with 3 bases between them. CDR1 and CDR2 from the germline V gene are DFQATT and SNEGSKA (reference sequence).

The gene calls are TRBV19 and TRBJ2-1; D uncertain. Germline V gene data show CDR1 as LNHDA and CDR2 as SQIVND (reference sequence). V shed 5 bases and J shed 0 bases, with 11 bases lying between them. This CDR3 is built from 15 residues. CDR3 residues: CASSVDSGSYNEQFF. CDR3 DNA: TGTGCCAGTAGTGTCGACTCCGGCTCCTACAATGAGCAGTTCTTC.

This sequence joins TRBV7-3 and TRBJ2-3; D is perhaps TRBD2 (6 bases). The CDR3 sequence is 13 residues long. With 5 bases removed from V and 4 bases from J, the gap between germline ends came to 10 bases. Germline assignment: CDR1 SGHTA and CDR2 FQGTGA. The CDR3 sequence: CASSQSGSDTQYF. In DNA, the CDR3 is TGTGCCAGCAGCCAAAGCGGGTCAGATACGCAGTATTTT.

The V gene is TRBV2, the J gene TRBJ1-3; D not resolved. The germline V gene encodes CDR1 SNHLY and CDR2 FYNNEI. V shed 3 bases and J shed 5 bases, with 11 bases lying between them. There are 14 residues in the CDR3. The CDR3 protein is CASSDRTGRNTIYF. CDR3 nucleotides: TGTGCCAGCAGTGATAGGACGGGCAGAAACACCATATATTTT.

The V call is TRBV11-3, the J call TRBJ2-1; TRBD1 agrees at 9 bases. CDR1 is SGHNT and CDR2 is YENEEA in the germline V gene. V lost 1 base and J lost 2; bases outside the gene matches: 6. This CDR3 spans 17 amino acids. The CDR3 DNA reads as TGTGCCAGCAGCTTAGGTCTCGGGGACAGGGCCTACAATGAGCAGTTCTTC. Its translation: CASSLGLGDRAYNEQFF.

The chain links TRBV24-1 to TRBJ2-7, with a weak D call TRBD2 (5 bases). The CDR3 covers 13 residues. Germline V gene data show CDR1 as KGHDR and CDR2 as SFDVKD. V shed 7 bases and J shed 0 bases, with 9 bases lying between them. The CDR3 region is CATSRGSSYEQYF. CDR3 bases: TGTGCCACCAGCCGAGGGAGCTCCTACGAGCAGTACTTC.

The chain uses TRBV11-2 and TRBJ1-1; no definite D call. This CDR3 has 15 residues. Germline V gene sequence: CDR1 SGHAT, CDR2 FQNNGV. Trimming shortened V by 5 bases and J by 4 bases, and 17 bases separated the two germline ends. The CDR3 DNA follows: TGTGCCAGCAGCCCGCCTTTAGGCGGCGGCACTGAAGCTTTCTTT. Residues: CASSPPLGGGTEAFF. The full variable domain, with the rest looked up from reference TRBV11-2 and TRBJ1-1, is EAGVAQSPRYKIIEKRQSVAFWCNPISGHATLYWYQQILGQGPKLLIQFQNNGVVDDSQLPKDRFSAERLKGVDSTLKIQPAKLEDSAVYLCASSPPLGGGTEAFFGQGTRLTVV.

V usage is TRBV28 and J usage is TRBJ2-5, with TRBD2 matching over 15 bases. The J call could be wrong; TRBJ2-7 is a better fit for the DNA end. Looked up from germline, CDR1 is MDHEN and CDR2 is SYDVKM. This CDR3 has 16 amino acids. The CDR3 DNA is TGTGCCAGCAGTTCCCCAGGGACTAGCGGGAGGTACGAGCAGTACTTC. It translates to CASSSPGTSGRYEQYF.

The V gene is TRBV5-6, the J gene TRBJ1-5; 9 nucleotides align to TRBD1. CDR1 is SGHDT and CDR2 is YYEEEE in the germline V gene. The CDR3 is 16 residues long. The J segment lost 2 bases and the V segment lost 4 bases, leaving 7 bases of the junction unmatched. The CDR3 protein is CASSPSRDRGNQPQHF. The CDR3 bases are TGTGCCAGCAGCCCATCCCGGGACAGGGGCAATCAGCCCCAGCATTTT.

This chain links TRBV5-1 with TRBJ1-2, with 10 bases lining up with TRBD1. The CDR3 runs to 16 residues. V shed 4 bases, J shed 4 bases, and the junction held 10 bases outside the gene matches. Germline loops: CDR1 SGHRS, CDR2 YFSETQ. This CDR3 is CASSPGSGTGVYGYTF. Written as DNA, the CDR3 is TGCGCCAGCAGCCCGGGGTCCGGGACAGGGGTCTATGGCTACACCTTC. The complete variable domain, with remaining parts taken from reference TRBV5-1 and TRBJ1-2, reads KAGVTQTPRYLIKTRGQQVTLSCSPISGHRSVSWYQQTPGQGLQFLFEYFSETQRNKGNFPGRFSGRQFSNSRSEMNVSTLELGDSALYLCASSPGSGTGVYGYTFGSGTRLTVV.

J is TRBJ2-7 and V is TRBV28; 7 bases match TRBD1. The germline V gene has CDR1 MDHEN and CDR2 SYDVKM. The J segment lost 6 bases and the V segment lost 5 bases, leaving 10 bases of the junction unmatched. The CDR3 totals 14 residues. CDR3 in amino acids: CASSDRVLKREQYF. CDR3 in DNA: TGTGCCAGCAGTGACAGGGTCCTTAAACGCGAGCAGTACTTC. The variable domain in full, with the rest retrieved from reference TRBV28 and TRBJ2-7, is DVKVTQSSRYLVKRTGEKVFLECVQDMDHENMFWYRQDPGLGLRLIYFSYDVKMKEKGDIPEGYSVSREKKERFSLILESASTNQTSMYLCASSDRVLKREQYFGPGTRLTVT.

The rearrangement joins TRBV19 to TRBJ1-1; D uncertain. CDR1 is LNHDA and CDR2 is SQIVND in the germline V gene (reference sequence). The CDR3 has 10 residues. V lost 4 bases and J 6 bases, leaving 3 bases between the germline ends. CDR3: CASSSAEAFF. In nucleotides, the CDR3 is TGTGCCAGTAGTAGCGCTGAAGCTTTCTTT.